This TCR beta chain was identified during a study of OX40 agonist ivuxolimab in advanced cancers. About the study: The dose of intravenous ivuxolimab that patients received every 2 weeks ranged from 0.01 to 10 mg/kg. Previous treatment with anti-PD-1, anti-PD-L1 or anti-CTLA-4 therapy was allowed; 30% to 50% had received some.

Generated by immunoSEQ multiplex PCR, the TCRdb table keeps only in-frame clones and is missing some. This sample carries about 20,000 clones, about nine tenths of them seen once, and the ten largest clones take about an eighth. The CDR3 contains 15 residues. V was clipped by 5 bases and J by 2 bases, with 14 bases between them. CDR1 and CDR2 from the germline V gene are MNHEY and SVGAGI. With respect to this clone: As yet, its antigen is unknown.

Points from the study as a whole: Clonal expansion from baseline to week 6 occurred in both CD4+ and CD8+ T cells. The antigen specificity of the peripheral T cells (those that were expanded) was not determined.

The clonotype comes from an adult with an advanced solid tumor such as melanoma, head and neck, liver or kidney cancer. The chain joins TRBV6-5 to TRBJ2-3; D is possibly TRBD1 (7 bases). This material consisted of CD4+ or CD8+ T cells sorted from blood, taken in a trial of the OX40 agonist ivuxolimab. CDR3 in amino acids: CASSQEGAFTDTQYF. The CDR3 DNA reads TGTGCCAGCAGTCAGGAGGGGGCATTCACAGATACGCAGTATTTT.